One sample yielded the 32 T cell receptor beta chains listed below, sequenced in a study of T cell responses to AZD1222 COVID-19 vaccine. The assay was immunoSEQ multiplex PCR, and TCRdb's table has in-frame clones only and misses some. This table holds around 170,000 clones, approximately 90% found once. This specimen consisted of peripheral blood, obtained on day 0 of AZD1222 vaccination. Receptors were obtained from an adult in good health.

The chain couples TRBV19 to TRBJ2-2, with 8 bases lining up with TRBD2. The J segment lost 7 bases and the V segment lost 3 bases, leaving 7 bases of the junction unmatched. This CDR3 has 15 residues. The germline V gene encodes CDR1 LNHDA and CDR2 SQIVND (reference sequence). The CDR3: CASSIPGLGSGELFF. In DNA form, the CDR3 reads TGTGCCAGTAGTATTCCGGGACTAGGGAGCGGGGAGCTGTTTTTT.

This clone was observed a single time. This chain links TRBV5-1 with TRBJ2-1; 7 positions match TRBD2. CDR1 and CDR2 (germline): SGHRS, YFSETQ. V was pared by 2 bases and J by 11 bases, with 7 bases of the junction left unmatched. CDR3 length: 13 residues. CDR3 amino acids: CASSLNLAAKQFF. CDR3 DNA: TGCGCCAGCAGCTTAAACCTAGCGGCGAAGCAGTTCTTC.

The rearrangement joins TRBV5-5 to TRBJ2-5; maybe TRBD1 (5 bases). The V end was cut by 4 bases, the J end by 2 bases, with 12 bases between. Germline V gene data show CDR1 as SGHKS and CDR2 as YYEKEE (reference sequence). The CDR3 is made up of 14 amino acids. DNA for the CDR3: TGTGCCAGCAGCAACCCGGACATACAAGAGACCCAGTACTTC. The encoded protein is CASSNPDIQETQYF.

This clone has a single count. The CDR3 DNA is TGTGCCAGCAGCTCCGACGGAATGGCCCTCCACTTT. Translated, it gives CASSSDGMALHF. The rearrangement joins TRBV11-2 to TRBJ1-6; D is unclear. Deletions cut 4 bases from V and 14 bases from J, with 12 bases between. Germline V gives CDR1 SGHAT, CDR2 FQNNGV. This CDR3 is 12 amino acids long.

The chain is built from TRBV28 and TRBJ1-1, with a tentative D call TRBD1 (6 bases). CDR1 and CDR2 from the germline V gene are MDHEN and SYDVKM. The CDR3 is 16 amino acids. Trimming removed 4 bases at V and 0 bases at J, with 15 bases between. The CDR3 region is CASSSGQLSLNTEAFF. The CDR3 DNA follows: TGTGCCAGCAGTTCCGGACAGCTATCCTTGAACACTGAAGCTTTCTTT.

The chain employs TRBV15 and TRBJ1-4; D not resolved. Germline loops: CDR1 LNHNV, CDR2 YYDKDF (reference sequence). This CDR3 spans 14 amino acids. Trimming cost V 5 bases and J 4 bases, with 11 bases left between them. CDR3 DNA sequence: TGTGCCACCAGCCTTGGAGGCGGTAATGAAAAACTGTTTTTT. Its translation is CATSLGGGNEKLFF.

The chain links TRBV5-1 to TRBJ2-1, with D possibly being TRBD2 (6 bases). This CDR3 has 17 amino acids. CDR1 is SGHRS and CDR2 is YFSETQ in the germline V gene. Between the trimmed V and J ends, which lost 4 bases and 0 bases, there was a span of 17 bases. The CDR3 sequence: CASSLRGAASSYNEQFF. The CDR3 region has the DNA TGCGCCAGCAGCCTGCGGGGAGCCGCCAGCTCCTACAATGAGCAGTTCTTC.

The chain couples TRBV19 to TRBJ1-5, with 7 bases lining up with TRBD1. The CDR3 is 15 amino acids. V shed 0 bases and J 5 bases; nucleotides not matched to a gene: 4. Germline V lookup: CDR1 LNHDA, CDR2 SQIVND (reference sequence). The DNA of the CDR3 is TGTGCCAGTAGTATAGATGTAGGGACAGATCAGCCCCAGCATTTT. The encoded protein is CASSIDVGTDQPQHF.

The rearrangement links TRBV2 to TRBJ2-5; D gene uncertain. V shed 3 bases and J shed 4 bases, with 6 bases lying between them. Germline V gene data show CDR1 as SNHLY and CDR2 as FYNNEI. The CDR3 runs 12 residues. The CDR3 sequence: CASSDVRETQYF. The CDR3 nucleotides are TGTGCCAGCAGTGATGTCAGAGAGACCCAGTACTTC.

In DNA, the CDR3 is TGTGCCAGCAACCAGGGCGATAACTATGGCTACACCTTC. Translation: CASNQGDNYGYTF. The gene calls are TRBV9 and TRBJ1-2; tentatively, D is TRBD1 (5 bases). This CDR3 is built from 13 residues. The germline V and J ends were trimmed by 6 bases and 1 base, with 10 bases remaining between them. Germline-derived CDR1 and CDR2 are SGDLS and YYNGEE.

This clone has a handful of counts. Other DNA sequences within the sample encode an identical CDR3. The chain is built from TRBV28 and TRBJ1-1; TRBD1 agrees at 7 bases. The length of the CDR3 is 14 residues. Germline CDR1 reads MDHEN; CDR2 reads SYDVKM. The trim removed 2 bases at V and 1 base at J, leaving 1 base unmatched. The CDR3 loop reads CASSLAGGNTEAFF. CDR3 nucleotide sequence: TGTGCCAGCAGTTTAGCAGGGGGGAACACTGAAGCTTTCTTT. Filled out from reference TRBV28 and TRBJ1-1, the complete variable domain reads DVKVTQSSRYLVKRTGEKVFLECVQDMDHENMFWYRQDPGLGLRLIYFSYDVKMKEKGDIPEGYSVSREKKERFSLILESASTNQTSMYLCASSLAGGNTEAFFGQGTRLTVV.

Here the CDR3 reads CASSSEGYGYTF. The CDR3 DNA reads TGCGCCAGCAGCTCCGAGGGCTATGGCTACACCTTC. The chain links TRBV5-1 to TRBJ1-2; no reliable D call. V was cut by 3 bases and J by 4 bases, with 7 bases left in between. Germline V gene sequence: CDR1 SGHRS, CDR2 YFSETQ. The CDR3 is 12 residues long.

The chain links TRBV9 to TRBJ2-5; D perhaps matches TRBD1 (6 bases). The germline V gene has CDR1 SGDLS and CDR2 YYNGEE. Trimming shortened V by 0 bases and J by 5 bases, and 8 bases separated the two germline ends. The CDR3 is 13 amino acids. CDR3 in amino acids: CASSVGQAETQYF. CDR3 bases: TGTGCCAGCAGCGTAGGACAGGCGGAGACCCAGTACTTC.

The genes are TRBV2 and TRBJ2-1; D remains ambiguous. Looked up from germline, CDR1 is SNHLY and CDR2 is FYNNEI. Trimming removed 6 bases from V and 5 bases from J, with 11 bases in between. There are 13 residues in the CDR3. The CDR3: CASSQTSHNEQFF. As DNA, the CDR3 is TGTGCCAGCAGCCAAACAAGCCACAATGAGCAGTTCTTC.

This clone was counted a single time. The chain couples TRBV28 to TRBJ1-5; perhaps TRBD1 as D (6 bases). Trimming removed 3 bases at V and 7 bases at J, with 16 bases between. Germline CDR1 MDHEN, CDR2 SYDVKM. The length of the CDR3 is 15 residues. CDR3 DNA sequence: TGTGCCAGCAGTTTTGGGGGCGGGGACGGGCAGCCCCAGCATTTT. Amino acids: CASSFGGGDGQPQHF.

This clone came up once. The CDR3 reads CASSLLGGAGANVLTF. CDR3 DNA sequence: TGTGCCAGCAGTTTATTGGGCGGAGCTGGGGCCAACGTCCTGACTTTC. The chain has TRBV27 and TRBJ2-6, with D unclear. The CDR3 is 16 residues long. In germline, CDR1 is MNHEY, CDR2 SMNVEV (reference sequence). The V end was cut by 1 base, the J end by 2 bases, with 9 bases between.

The chain's CDR3 is CASSPGTGGGEKLFF. CDR3 DNA: TGTGCCAGCAGCCCCGGGACAGGGGGAGGCGAAAAACTGTTTTTT. The chain carries TRBV9 and TRBJ1-4; TRBD1 agrees at 11 bases. The germline CDR1 and CDR2 sequences are SGDLS and YYNGEE. V gave up 4 bases and J gave up 8 bases; unmatched junction bases: 7. This CDR3 is 15 amino acids long.

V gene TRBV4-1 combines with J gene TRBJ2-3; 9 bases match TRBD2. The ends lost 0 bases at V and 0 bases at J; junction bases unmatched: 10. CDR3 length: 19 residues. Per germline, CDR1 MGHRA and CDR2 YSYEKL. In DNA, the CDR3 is TGCGCCAGCAGCCAAGAAGGCGGGGGGGGCGTTCCTAGCACAGATACGCAGTATTTT. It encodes CASSQEGGGGVPSTDTQYF.

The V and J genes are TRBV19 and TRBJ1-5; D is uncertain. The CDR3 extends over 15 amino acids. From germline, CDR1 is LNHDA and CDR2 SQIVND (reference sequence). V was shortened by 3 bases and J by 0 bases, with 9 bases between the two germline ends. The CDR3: CASSISRDSNQPQHF. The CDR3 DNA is TGTGCCAGTAGTATCTCTCGAGATAGCAATCAGCCCCAGCATTTT.

CDR3 nucleotides: TGTGCCAGCCGATTTTGGACAGGGGGACCGACTGGCTACACCTTC. This codes for CASRFWTGGPTGYTF. The chain joins TRBV28 to TRBJ1-2; 10 nucleotides agree with TRBD1. Trimming cost V 8 bases and J 7 bases; bases outside gene matches: 13. The germline CDR1 and CDR2 sequences are MDHEN and SYDVKM. The CDR3 has 15 amino acids.

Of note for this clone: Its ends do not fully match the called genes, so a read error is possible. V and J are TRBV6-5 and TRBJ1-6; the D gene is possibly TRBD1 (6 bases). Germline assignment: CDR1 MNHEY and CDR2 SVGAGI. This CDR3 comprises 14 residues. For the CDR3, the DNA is TGTGCCAGCAGAGATGACAGGATCAATTCGCCCCTCCACTTT. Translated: CASRDDRINSPLHF.

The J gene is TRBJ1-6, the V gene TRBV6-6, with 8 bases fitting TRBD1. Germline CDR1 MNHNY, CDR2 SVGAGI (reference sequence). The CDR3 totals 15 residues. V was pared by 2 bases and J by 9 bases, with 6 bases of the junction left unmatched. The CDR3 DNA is TGTGCCAGCAGTTACGAGGCAGGGGGCGCTTCACCCCTCCACTTT. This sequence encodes CASSYEAGGASPLHF.

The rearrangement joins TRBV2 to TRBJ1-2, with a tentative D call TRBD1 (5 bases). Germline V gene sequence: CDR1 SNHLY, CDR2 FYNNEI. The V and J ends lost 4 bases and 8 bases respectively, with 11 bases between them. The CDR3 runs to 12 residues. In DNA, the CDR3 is TGTGCCAGCAGTGTGGCAGGGAAGGGCTACACCTTC. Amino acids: CASSVAGKGYTF.

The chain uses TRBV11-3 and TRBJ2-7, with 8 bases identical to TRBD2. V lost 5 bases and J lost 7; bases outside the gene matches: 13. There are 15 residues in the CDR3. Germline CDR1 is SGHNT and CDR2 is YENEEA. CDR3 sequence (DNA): TGTGCCAGCAGCCCCCTTGAGCGGGAGACGAAAGAGCAGTACTTC. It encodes CASSPLERETKEQYF. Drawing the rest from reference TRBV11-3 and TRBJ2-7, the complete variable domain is EAGVVQSPRYKIIEKKQPVAFWCNPISGHNTLYWYLQNLGQGPELLIRYENEEAVDDSQLPKDRFSAERLKGVDSTLKIQPAELGDSAVYLCASSPLERETKEQYFGPGTRLTVT.

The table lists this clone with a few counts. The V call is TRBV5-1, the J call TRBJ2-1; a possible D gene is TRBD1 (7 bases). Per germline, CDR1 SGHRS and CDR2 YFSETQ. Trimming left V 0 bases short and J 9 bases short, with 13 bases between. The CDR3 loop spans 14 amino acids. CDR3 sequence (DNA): TGCGCCAGCAGCTTGGATCAGGGGGGAAGTGAGCAGTTCTTC. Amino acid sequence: CASSLDQGGSEQFF.

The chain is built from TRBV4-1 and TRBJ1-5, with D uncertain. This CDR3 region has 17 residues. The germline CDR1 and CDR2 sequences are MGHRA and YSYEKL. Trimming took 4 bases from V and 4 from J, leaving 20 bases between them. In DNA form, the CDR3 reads TGCGCCAGCAGCCGCAAACTGGTCCGGGAGAAGAATCAGCCCCAGCATTTT. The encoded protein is CASSRKLVREKNQPQHF.

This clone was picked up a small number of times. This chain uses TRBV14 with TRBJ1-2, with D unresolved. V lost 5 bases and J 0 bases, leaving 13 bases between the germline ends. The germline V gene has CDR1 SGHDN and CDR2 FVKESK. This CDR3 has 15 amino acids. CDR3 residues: CASSSIQNSNYGYTF. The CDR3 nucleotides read TGTGCCAGCAGCTCAATTCAAAACTCTAACTATGGCTACACCTTC. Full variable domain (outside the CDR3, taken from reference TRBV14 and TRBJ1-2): EAGVTQFPSHSVIEKGQTVTLRCDPISGHDNLYWYRRVMGKEIKFLLHFVKESKQDESGMPNNRFLAERTGGTYSTLKVQPAELEDSGVYFCASSSIQNSNYGYTFGSGTRLTVV.

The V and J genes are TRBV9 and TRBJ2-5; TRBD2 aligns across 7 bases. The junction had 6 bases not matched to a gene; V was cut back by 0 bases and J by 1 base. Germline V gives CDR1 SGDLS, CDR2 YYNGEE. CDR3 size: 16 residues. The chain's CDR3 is CASSVGPRGVQETQYF. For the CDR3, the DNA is TGTGCCAGCAGCGTAGGTCCCCGGGGGGTCCAAGAGACCCAGTACTTC.

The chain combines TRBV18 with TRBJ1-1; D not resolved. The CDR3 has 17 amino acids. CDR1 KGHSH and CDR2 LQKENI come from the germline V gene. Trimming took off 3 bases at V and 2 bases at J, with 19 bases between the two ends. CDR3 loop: CASSPPSGVSGNTEAFF. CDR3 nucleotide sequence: TGTGCCAGCTCACCCCCAAGTGGGGTTTCGGGTAACACTGAAGCTTTCTTT.

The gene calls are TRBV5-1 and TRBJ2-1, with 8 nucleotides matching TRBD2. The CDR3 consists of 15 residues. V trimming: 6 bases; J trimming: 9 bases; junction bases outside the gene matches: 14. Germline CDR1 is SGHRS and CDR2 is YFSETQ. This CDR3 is CASTPGGTEDGEQFF. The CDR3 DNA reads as TGCGCCAGCACCCCGGGGGGGACGGAGGATGGTGAGCAGTTCTTC. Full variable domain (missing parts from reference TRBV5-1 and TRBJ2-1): KAGVTQTPRYLIKTRGQQVTLSCSPISGHRSVSWYQQTPGQGLQFLFEYFSETQRNKGNFPGRFSGRQFSNSRSEMNVSTLELGDSALYLCASTPGGTEDGEQFFGPGTRLTVL.

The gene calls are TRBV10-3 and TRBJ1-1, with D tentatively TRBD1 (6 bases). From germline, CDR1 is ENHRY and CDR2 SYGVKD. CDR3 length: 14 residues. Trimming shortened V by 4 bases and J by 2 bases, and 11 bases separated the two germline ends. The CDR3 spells CAISADSANTEAFF. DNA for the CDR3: TGTGCCATCAGTGCGGACAGTGCAAACACTGAAGCTTTCTTT.

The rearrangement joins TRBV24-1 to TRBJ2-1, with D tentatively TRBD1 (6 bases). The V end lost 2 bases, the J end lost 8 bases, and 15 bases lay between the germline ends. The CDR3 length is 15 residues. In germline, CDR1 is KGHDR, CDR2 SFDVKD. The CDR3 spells CATSDSPQGTDEQFF. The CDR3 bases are TGTGCCACCAGTGATTCCCCACAGGGTACCGATGAGCAGTTCTTC.